These 11 T cell receptor beta chains share one sample of origin, sequenced in a study of T cell responses to AZD1222 COVID-19 vaccine. The assay was immunoSEQ multiplex PCR, and TCRdb's table has in-frame clones only and misses some. The sample has about 77,000 clones, more than 90% seen once. Sequencing used peripheral blood, obtained 28 days after the second AZD1222 dose. Receptors were obtained from an adult who received the AZD1222 COVID-19 vaccine.

The table lists this clone with a count of one. The CDR3 DNA follows: TGTGCCAGCAGTGACTACAGGGTAAACATTCAGTACTTC. Amino acids: CASSDYRVNIQYF. The rearrangement uses TRBV6-2 or TRBV6-3 and TRBJ2-4, with D perhaps TRBD1 (6 bases). The CDR3 is 13 amino acids. CDR1 is MNHEY and CDR2 is SVGEGT in the germline V gene. Deletions cut 5 bases from V and 6 bases from J, with 11 bases between.

The chain recombines TRBV6-1 with TRBJ1-3; D ambiguous. Trimming left V 2 bases short and J 1 base short, with 12 bases between. This CDR3 is built from 16 residues. Per germline, CDR1 MNHNS and CDR2 SASEGT. DNA of the CDR3: TGTGCCAGCAGTGAACCACAGCCGTATTCTGGAAACACCATATATTTT. Its translation: CASSEPQPYSGNTIYF.

This chain joins TRBV6-5 and TRBJ1-2; perhaps TRBD1 as D (6 bases). CDR1 MNHEY and CDR2 SVGAGI come from the germline V gene. V was clipped by 6 bases and J by 2 bases, with 16 bases between them. CDR3 length equals 15 residues. The CDR3 nucleotides are TGTGCCAGCAGCACGCGAACAGGGCTGAACTATGGCTACACCTTC. Amino acids: CASSTRTGLNYGYTF.

The chain links TRBV30 to TRBJ1-1, with 8 nucleotides matching TRBD1. CDR1 and CDR2 from the germline V gene are GTSNPN and SVGIG (reference sequence). J gave up 0 bases and V 5 bases, and 8 bases lay outside the gene matches. CDR3 length equals 15 residues. The CDR3 is CAWETGVPMNTEAFF. Here the CDR3 DNA reads TGTGCCTGGGAGACAGGGGTCCCCATGAACACTGAAGCTTTCTTT.

The rearrangement links TRBV30 to TRBJ1-3; no clear D gene. V lost 3 bases and J lost 0, with 6 bases in between. The V gene's germline CDR1 is GTSNPN and CDR2 SVGIG (reference sequence). The CDR3 spans 13 residues. CDR3 nucleotides: TGTGCCTGGAGGGCGGTCTCTGGAAACACCATATATTTT. This encodes CAWRAVSGNTIYF.

This CDR3 is CASSSPGENTEAFF. The CDR3 nucleotides are TGTGCCAGCAGCTCCCCCGGGGAGAACACTGAAGCTTTCTTT. J is TRBJ1-1 and V is TRBV7-2; the D is unclear. Germline CDR1 and CDR2: SGHTA and FQGNSA. The length of the CDR3 is 14 residues. The V and J ends lost 4 bases and 1 base respectively, with 10 bases between them. The full variable domain, with the rest looked up from reference TRBV7-2 and TRBJ1-1, is GAGVSQSPSNKVTEKGKDVELRCDPISGHTALYWYRQSLGQGLEFLIYFQGNSAPDKSGLPSDRFSAERTGGSVSTLTIQRTQQEDSAVYLCASSSPGENTEAFFGQGTRLTVV.

This clone has only one observation. This chain uses TRBV19 with TRBJ2-7; D tentatively fits TRBD1 or TRBD2 (6 bases each). This CDR3 region has 15 residues. V shed 7 bases and J shed 2 bases, with 18 bases lying between them. Per germline, CDR1 LNHDA and CDR2 SQIVND (reference sequence). Written as DNA, the CDR3 is TGTGCCAGTACCCGGCGGGGACAACTAACCTACGAGCAGTACTTC. Its translation is CASTRRGQLTYEQYF.

The gene calls are TRBV27 and TRBJ2-2; the D gene is possibly TRBD1 (5 bases). The CDR3 spans 13 residues. CDR1 is MNHEY and CDR2 is SMNVEV in the germline V gene (reference sequence). Trimming removed 10 bases from V and 4 bases from J, with 13 bases in between. The DNA for the CDR3 is TGTGCCACCTTCAGGGTGGGCACCGGGGAGCTGTTTTTT. Protein: CATFRVGTGELFF.

J is TRBJ1-6 and V is TRBV24-1, with D tentatively TRBD1 (6 bases). The germline CDR1 and CDR2 sequences are KGHDR and SFDVKD. Deletions cut 9 bases from V and 6 bases from J, with 14 bases between. CDR3 size: 14 residues. The CDR3 coding sequence is TGTGCCACCTGCGGACAGAACCCTAATTCACCCCTCCACTTT. It translates to CATCGQNPNSPLHF.

DNA for the CDR3: TGCAGTGCTAGTCGGCGGTATAATTCACCCCTCCACTTT. Translated: CSASRRYNSPLHF. V and J are TRBV20-1 and TRBJ1-6; D not resolved. V shed 3 bases and J shed 4 bases, with 7 bases lying between them. This CDR3 comprises 13 residues. Germline assignment: CDR1 DFQATT and CDR2 SNEGSKA (reference sequence).

This clone was counted a single time. This chain links TRBV9 with TRBJ2-1; 9 nucleotides align to TRBD1. Germline V gene lookup returns CDR1 SGDLS and CDR2 YYNGEE. The length of the CDR3 is 16 residues. V was clipped by 7 bases and J by 4 bases; unmatched bases: 12. In DNA form, the CDR3 reads TGTGCCAGCGGTCGGACGGGGGACAGGGCGTACAATGAGCAGTTCTTC. Its translation is CASGRTGDRAYNEQFF.